One sample yielded the 20 T cell receptor beta chains listed below, sequenced in a study of patients and donors after allogeneic stem cell transplantation. MiXCR was run by TCRdb on the RT-PCR reads, yielding one entry per CDR3 protein. The sample yields around 160,000 distinct CDR3 sequences, 30% seen once. The source material was blood, either unsorted or a sorted T cell fraction (not recorded which). These TCRs come from a human donor who was either an allogeneic HSCT recipient or a stem cell or donor lymphocyte infusion donor (not recorded which). It is not recorded whose cells these are; they may come from a transplant donor.

This clonotype showed up just a few times. This rearrangement joins TRBV10-3 to TRBJ1-1; 7 bases are a match to TRBD1. Germline loops: CDR1 ENHRY, CDR2 SYGVKD. This CDR3 has 13 residues. The ends lost 7 bases at V and 9 bases at J; junction bases unmatched: 11. In DNA form, the CDR3 reads TGTGCCATCACCCCCGGACAGGAGGACAAAGCTTTCTTT. Protein sequence: CAITPGQEDKAFF.

The rearrangement joins TRBV12-3 or TRBV12-4 to TRBJ2-1; 7 bases are a match to TRBD2. V was clipped by 4 bases and J by 5 bases; unmatched bases: 5. The CDR3 extends over 14 amino acids. The CDR3 bases are TGTGCCAGCAGTTCTAGCGGACAACACAATGAGCAGTTCTTC. This codes for CASSSSGQHNEQFF.

J is TRBJ2-1 and V is TRBV7-9, with 9 bases that match TRBD1. The CDR3 has 12 residues. Per the germline V gene, CDR1 is SEHNR and CDR2 is FQNEAQ (reference sequence). With 1 base clipped from V and 16 bases from J, the junction kept 5 bases outside the gene matches. The CDR3 DNA reads as TGTGCCAGCAGCTTAGAGGGGACAGGGCTTTTCTTC. It translates to CASSLEGTGLFF.

The chain links TRBV6-2 or TRBV6-3 to TRBJ2-7; 8 nucleotides align to TRBD1. After removal of 2 bases from V and 0 bases from J, the junction contained 12 bases not matched to a gene. The germline CDR1 and CDR2 sequences are MNHEY and SVGEGT. The CDR3 contains 18 residues. CDR3: CASSYAPGGEPSSYEQYF. CDR3 coding DNA: TGTGCCAGCAGTTACGCCCCAGGGGGCGAGCCGAGCTCCTACGAGCAGTACTTC.

This clonotype has only a few counts. The rearrangement joins TRBV15 to TRBJ2-1; D uncertain. Trimming removed 1 base at V and 7 bases at J, with 17 bases between. The CDR3 is 16 amino acids. Germline loops: CDR1 LNHNV, CDR2 YYDKDF (reference sequence). This chain's CDR3 is CATSRAISLFGNEQFF. CDR3 sequence (DNA): TGTGCCACCAGCAGAGCGATTTCCCTCTTTGGTAATGAGCAGTTCTTC.

The chain employs TRBV4-2 and TRBJ2-3; tentative D call: TRBD1 (5 bases). The CDR3 totals 13 residues. Per germline, CDR1 LGHNA and CDR2 YNFKEQ. V lost 0 bases to trimming and J lost 5 bases, with 6 bases between them. In DNA, the CDR3 is TGTGCCAGCAGCCAAGATAGGGGAGATACGCAGTATTTT. It codes for CASSQDRGDTQYF.

The chain combines TRBV20-1 with TRBJ2-1; 7 bases are shared with TRBD2. The germline V gene encodes CDR1 DFQATT and CDR2 SNEGSKA (reference sequence). V was pared by 4 bases and J by 4 bases, with 10 bases of the junction left unmatched. The CDR3 loop spans 15 amino acids. CDR3 region: CSATRAGNFYNEQFF. The CDR3 DNA follows: TGCAGTGCTACCCGAGCGGGAAACTTTTACAATGAGCAGTTCTTC.

This clonotype was counted a few times. The genes are TRBV18 and TRBJ1-5; no definite D call. Trimming stripped 0 bases from V and 7 bases from J, with 4 bases between. Per germline, CDR1 KGHSH and CDR2 LQKENI. The CDR3 runs 12 residues. CDR3 bases: TGTGCCAGCTCACCACCGAACCAGCCCCAGCATTTT. It translates to CASSPPNQPQHF. Full variable domain (rest looked up from reference TRBV18 and TRBJ1-5): NAGVMQNPRHLVRRRGQEARLRCSPMKGHSHVYWYRQLPEEGLKFMVYLQKENIIDESGMPKERFSAEFPKEGPSILRIQQVVRGDSAAYFCASSPPNQPQHFGDGTRLSIL.

J is TRBJ2-1 and V is TRBV10-3; D is unresolved. V gave up 0 bases and J gave up 8 bases, with 5 bases separating them. Germline V lookup: CDR1 ENHRY, CDR2 SYGVKD. The CDR3 sequence is 12 residues long. The CDR3 DNA follows: TGTGCCATCAGTGAGTCTAGTGATGAGCAGTTCTTC. Translating gives CAISESSDEQFF.

This chain connects TRBV6-5 to TRBJ1-6, with a tentative D call TRBD1 (5 bases). Trimming removed 6 bases at V and 7 bases at J, with 19 bases between. Germline lookup yields CDR1 MNHEY and CDR2 SVGAGI. CDR3 length equals 16 residues. CDR3 nucleotide sequence: TGTGCCAGCAGGCCGTTTGGGGCCCTGGAGAATTCACCCCTCCACTTT. This sequence encodes CASRPFGALENSPLHF.

The sample holds a few counts of this clonotype. This chain uses TRBV6-2 or TRBV6-3 with TRBJ2-2; 9 bases are shared with TRBD2. CDR1 MNHEY and CDR2 SVGEGT come from the germline V gene. The CDR3 consists of 17 residues. V lost 7 bases to trimming and J lost 4 bases; unmatched junction nucleotides: 13. The CDR3 region is CASIPPPGLASTGELFF. The CDR3 bases are TGTGCCAGCATTCCCCCCCCAGGACTAGCGAGCACCGGGGAGCTGTTTTTT.

This clonotype was recorded a few times. J is TRBJ2-3 and V is TRBV12-3 or TRBV12-4; D gene unclear. Deletions cut 5 bases from V and 14 bases from J, with 20 bases between. The CDR3 is 13 amino acids. The chain's CDR3 is CASSPQIESFSYF. Here the CDR3 DNA reads TGTGCCAGCAGTCCCCAAATTGAGTCTTTTTCGTATTTT.

This clonotype showed up just a few times. This chain connects TRBV20-1 to TRBJ2-2; a weak D match, TRBD1 (7 bases). Trimming took off 7 bases at V and 4 bases at J, with 13 bases between the two ends. This CDR3 has 13 amino acids. Germline V gene lookup returns CDR1 DFQATT and CDR2 SNEGSKA (reference sequence). This chain's CDR3 is CSVRQGGTGELFF. For the CDR3, the DNA is TGCAGTGTGAGGCAGGGGGGCACCGGGGAGCTGTTTTTT.

J is TRBJ2-2 and V is TRBV28; D is undetermined. The CDR3 totals 12 residues. The germline CDR1 and CDR2 sequences are MDHEN and SYDVKM. V lost 5 bases and J 5 bases, leaving 6 bases between the germline ends. The CDR3 region has the DNA TGTGCCAGCAGTCTAGTTACCGGGGAGCTGTTTTTT. Translating it yields CASSLVTGELFF.

This clonotype has ten or more counts. This chain links TRBV4-3 with TRBJ1-5; D is unresolved. Trimming pared 0 bases from V and 4 bases from J, leaving 10 bases between. This CDR3 contains 15 residues. Germline values: CDR1 LGHNA, CDR2 YSLEER. In DNA form, the CDR3 reads TGCGCCAGCAGCCAAGAGCTGTCCCGTAATCAGCCCCAGCATTTT. Translated: CASSQELSRNQPQHF.

This clonotype was counted a few times. The genes are TRBV12-3 or TRBV12-4 and TRBJ2-7; a possible D gene is TRBD2 (6 bases). V shed 5 bases and J shed 1 base, with 15 bases lying between them. This CDR3 is 15 amino acids long. This CDR3 reads CASSGSSGGSYEQYF. CDR3 nucleotide sequence: TGTGCCAGCAGTGGATCCTCTGGGGGGTCCTACGAGCAGTACTTC.

The J gene is TRBJ2-7, the V gene TRBV4-3; the match to TRBD2 covers 8 bases. V gave up 2 bases and J gave up 0 bases; unmatched junction bases: 9. The germline V gene has CDR1 LGHNA and CDR2 YSLEER. The CDR3 has 17 residues. The CDR3 coding sequence is TGCGCCAGCAGCCAAAACCACCAGCGGGGGCTCTCCTACGAGCAGTACTTC. Encoded protein: CASSQNHQRGLSYEQYF.

This clonotype was seen more than once but under ten times. The chain employs TRBV27 and TRBJ1-1, with a possible D match to TRBD1 (5 bases). This CDR3 spans 14 amino acids. Trimming took off 5 bases at V and 0 bases at J, with 10 bases between the two ends. Germline V gene sequence: CDR1 MNHEY, CDR2 SMNVEV (reference sequence). In DNA form, the CDR3 reads TGTGCCAGCAGTCCCGGGACCATGAACACTGAAGCTTTCTTT. Translating gives CASSPGTMNTEAFF.

In this sample, this clonotype turned up a few times. The chain uses TRBV6-2 or TRBV6-3 and TRBJ2-2; D call uncertain. The CDR3 spans 13 residues. Trimming removed 6 bases at V and 6 bases at J, with 11 bases between. The germline gives CDR1 MNHEY, CDR2 SVGEGT. CDR3 amino acids: CASRLSSAGELFF. DNA of the CDR3: TGTGCCAGCAGACTGTCTTCGGCCGGGGAGCTGTTTTTT.

This clonotype was seen ten or more times. The chain joins TRBV6-5 to TRBJ2-7; D might be TRBD1 or TRBD2, each matching 5 bases. The CDR3 runs 14 residues. With 4 bases removed from V and 6 bases from J, the gap between germline ends came to 16 bases. Per the germline V gene, CDR1 is MNHEY and CDR2 is SVGAGI. DNA of the CDR3: TGTGCCAGCAGTTCGCCGGGACCGACAACCGAGCAGTACTTC. Residues: CASSSPGPTTEQYF.